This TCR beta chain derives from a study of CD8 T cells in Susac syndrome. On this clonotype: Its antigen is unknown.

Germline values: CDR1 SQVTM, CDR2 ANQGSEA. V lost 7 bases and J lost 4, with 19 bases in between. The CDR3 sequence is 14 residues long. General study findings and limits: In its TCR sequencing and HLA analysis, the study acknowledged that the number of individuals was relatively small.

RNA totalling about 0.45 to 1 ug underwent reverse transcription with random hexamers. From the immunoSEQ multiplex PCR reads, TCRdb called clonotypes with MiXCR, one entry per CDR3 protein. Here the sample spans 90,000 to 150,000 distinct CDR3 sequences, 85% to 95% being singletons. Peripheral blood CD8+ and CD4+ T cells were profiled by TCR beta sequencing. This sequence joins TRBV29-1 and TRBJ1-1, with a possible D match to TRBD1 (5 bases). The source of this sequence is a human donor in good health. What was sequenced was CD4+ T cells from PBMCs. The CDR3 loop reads CSERPGLGGTEAFF. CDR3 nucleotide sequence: TGCAGCGAACGACCGGGCCTTGGGGGCACTGAAGCTTTCTTT.